This TCR beta chain was identified in a study of blood T cell repertoires in COVID-19. Assay: immunoSEQ multiplex PCR; the TCRdb copy retains only in-frame clones and omits some. The sample yields approximately 400,000 clones, 89% seen once. The sequenced sample was peripheral blood. The sequence was obtained from a man aged 35-49 years with acute or convalescent COVID-19.

Written as DNA, the CDR3 is TGTGCCAGCAGCCTAGGGAGGAAGAACACTGAAGCTTTCTTT. This gives the protein CASSLGRKNTEAFF. V gene TRBV7-2 combines with J gene TRBJ1-1; no reliable D call. The CDR3 runs 14 residues. CDR1 and CDR2 from the germline V gene are SGHTA and FQGNSA. V shed 5 bases and J shed 1 base, with 11 bases lying between them.